These 8 T cell receptor beta chains came from one sample sequenced in a study of shared clonotypes between healthy human individuals. Data came from immunoSEQ multiplex PCR; TCRdb stores just in-frame clones and leaves some out. The sample lists over a million clones, around 95% occurring once. The sequenced sample consisted of naive CD4+ T cells sorted from blood. Subset indicated: CD45RA+ positively selected. These TCRs come from a man aged 25 to 40 in good health.

This clone was counted a single time. This chain connects TRBV6-5 to TRBJ2-5; 7 nucleotides align to TRBD2. This CDR3 has 16 amino acids. Germline V CDR1 and CDR2: MNHEY, SVGAGI. V lost 0 bases to trimming and J lost 9 bases; unmatched junction nucleotides: 13. The CDR3 DNA sequence: TGTGCCAGCAGTTACTCGAGGCTAGCGGCTCCCAAGTCCCAGTACTTC. Translation: CASSYSRLAAPKSQYF.

With respect to this clone: Additional DNA sequences in this sample encode the identical CDR3. The V call is TRBV9, the J call TRBJ1-1; D unclear. The CDR3 runs to 13 residues. The ends were cut back, 0 bases at V and 6 bases at J, with 9 bases in the middle. From germline, CDR1 is SGDLS and CDR2 YYNGEE. For the CDR3, the DNA is TGTGCCAGCAGCGTAGTGGGAGACCCTGAAGCTTTCTTT. Translated: CASSVVGDPEAFF.

The chain carries TRBV6-1 and TRBJ2-7; 15 positions agree with TRBD2. CDR1 MNHNS and CDR2 SASEGT come from the germline V gene. The CDR3 runs 18 residues. Trimming took 3 bases from V and 3 from J; bases not matched to a gene: 9. The DNA for the CDR3 is TGTGCCAGCAGTGAGCCCGGACTAGCGGGAGGGGGGCTCTACGAGCAGTACTTC. This translates into CASSEPGLAGGGLYEQYF.

This chain connects TRBV10-1 to TRBJ2-7; D may be TRBD2 (6 bases). The CDR3 length is 14 residues. Deletions cut 6 bases from V and 1 base from J, with 13 bases between. The germline CDR1 and CDR2 sequences are WNHNN and SYGVQD (reference sequence). The CDR3, as DNA: TGCGCCAGCAGCGTGGATAGCGGATCCTACGAGCAGTACTTC. Its translation: CASSVDSGSYEQYF.

CDR3 bases: TGTGCCAGCAGTGATGGTACCCTTACCCACAATGAGCAGTTCTTC. Residues: CASSDGTLTHNEQFF. This chain links TRBV6-1 with TRBJ2-1; D call uncertain. CDR3 length: 15 amino acids. Germline V gives CDR1 MNHNS, CDR2 SASEGT. Trimming took off 3 bases at V and 5 bases at J, with 14 bases between the two ends.

The J gene is TRBJ2-7, the V gene TRBV7-9, with 9 bases that match TRBD2. Germline values: CDR1 SEHNR, CDR2 FQNEAQ (reference sequence). Germline trimming cut 5 bases from V and 0 bases from J; bases unmatched to any gene: 11. There are 17 residues in the CDR3. CDR3 sequence: CASSTLEGGRASYEQYF. The CDR3 bases are TGTGCCAGCAGCACGCTGGAGGGCGGGAGGGCCTCCTACGAGCAGTACTTC.

The chain recombines TRBV11-2 with TRBJ2-5, with 15 bases fitting TRBD2. This CDR3 contains 18 residues. Germline CDR1 and CDR2: SGHAT and FQNNGV. Trimming at V came to 4 bases and at J to 4 bases, leaving 10 bases not matched to a gene. This chain's CDR3 is CASSSGTSGRSSLETQYF. CDR3 DNA sequence: TGTGCCAGCAGCTCCGGGACTAGCGGGAGGAGCTCCCTAGAGACCCAGTACTTC. Full variable domain (missing parts from reference TRBV11-2 and TRBJ2-5): EAGVAQSPRYKIIEKRQSVAFWCNPISGHATLYWYQQILGQGPKLLIQFQNNGVVDDSQLPKDRFSAERLKGVDSTLKIQPAKLEDSAVYLCASSSGTSGRSSLETQYFGPGTRLLVL.

The chain carries TRBV9 and TRBJ2-1; 8 bases match TRBD2. V lost 0 bases, J lost 6 bases, and 2 bases stayed unmatched. CDR1 and CDR2 from the germline V gene are SGDLS and YYNGEE. This CDR3 region has 14 residues. CDR3 bases: TGTGCCAGCAGCGTAGTTGCGGGGGGCAATGAGCAGTTCTTC. Residues: CASSVVAGGNEQFF.